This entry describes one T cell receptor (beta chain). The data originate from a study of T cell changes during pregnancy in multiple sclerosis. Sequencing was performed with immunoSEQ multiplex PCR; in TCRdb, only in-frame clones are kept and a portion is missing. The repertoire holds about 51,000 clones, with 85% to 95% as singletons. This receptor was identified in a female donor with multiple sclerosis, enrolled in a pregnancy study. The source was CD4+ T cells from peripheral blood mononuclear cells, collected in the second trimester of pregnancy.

CDR3 coding DNA: TGTGCCAGCAGCTTAACTCGGGTGAGCTCACCCCTCCACTTT. This encodes CASSLTRVSSPLHF. The rearrangement links TRBV7-3 to TRBJ1-6; no clear D. The CDR3 sequence is 14 residues long. The V gene lost 0 bases and the J gene lost 10 bases, with 10 bases spanning the gap. Germline V lookup: CDR1 SGHTA, CDR2 FQGTGA. Supplemented by reference TRBV7-3 and TRBJ1-6, the full variable domain reads GAGVSQTPSNKVTEKGKYVELRCDPISGHTALYWYRQSLGQGPEFLIYFQGTGAADDSGLPNDRFFAVRPEGSVSTLKIQRTERGDSAVYLCASSLTRVSSPLHFGNGTRLTVT.